Below are 25 T cell receptor beta chains sequenced from a single sample in a study of cytomegalovirus exposure and HLA in healthy donors (dated by TCRdb to about 2017). Library creation used the immunoSEQ multiplex PCR assay. A mixture of 60 forward primers for TCR Vbeta segments and 13 reverse primers for TCR Jbeta segments was used in the multiplex PCR. The table was pulled from immuneACCESS by TCRdb, which kept in-frame rearrangements only. Such tables lose some clones; where checked, under half of the loss comes from unresolved V genes, and the rest has no known cause. The table for this sample lists tens of thousands of clones; under 80% of them were counted only once. 1.2% to 1.5% of the sample belongs to the ten largest clones. The sequencing sample was made of PBMCs. These receptors came from a male donor in good health and CMV-seronegative.

This clone was found a few times. The chain employs TRBV19 and TRBJ2-3, with D maybe TRBD1 (6 bases). Trimming removed 3 bases at V and 5 bases at J, with 9 bases between. CDR3 length: 13 residues. The germline V gene has CDR1 LNHDA and CDR2 SQIVND (reference sequence). CDR3 amino acids: CASSMAQGDTQYF. CDR3 bases: TGTGCCAGTAGTATGGCACAGGGAGATACGCAGTATTTT.

The V gene is TRBV27, the J gene TRBJ2-5; 11 nucleotides line up with TRBD1. Germline trimming cut 5 bases from V and 5 bases from J; bases unmatched to any gene: 13. From germline, CDR1 is MNHEY and CDR2 SMNVEV (reference sequence). The CDR3 runs to 17 residues. CDR3 protein: CASSTYSPDRGRETQYF. The CDR3 coding sequence is TGTGCCAGCAGTACCTACTCCCCGGACAGGGGGCGGGAGACCCAGTACTTC.

The rearrangement links TRBV20-1 to TRBJ2-1; D gene ambiguous. V lost 2 bases and J 15 bases, leaving 14 bases between the germline ends. Per germline, CDR1 DFQATT and CDR2 SNEGSKA (reference sequence). This CDR3 region has 11 residues. The CDR3, as DNA: TGCAGTGCTAGAAAAGAGGAATCGGCGTTCTTC. Amino acids: CSARKEESAFF.

This clone was detected a few times. This rearrangement joins TRBV4-1 to TRBJ2-5, with D tentatively TRBD1 (6 bases). Trimming removed 5 bases from V and 5 bases from J, with 15 bases in between. This CDR3 region has 14 residues. Germline CDR1 and CDR2: MGHRA and YSYEKL. Written as DNA, the CDR3 is TGCGCCAGCAGCGGAGGACAGAGGGGGGAGACCCAGTACTTC. Encoded protein: CASSGGQRGETQYF.

The J gene is TRBJ1-1, the V gene TRBV28; D ambiguous. CDR1 MDHEN and CDR2 SYDVKM come from the germline V gene. The length of the CDR3 is 15 residues. Trimming took 3 bases from V and 3 from J, leaving 14 bases between them. CDR3 loop: CASSLSGFSDTEAFF. The CDR3 coding sequence is TGTGCCAGCAGTTTGTCGGGGTTCTCGGACACTGAAGCTTTCTTT.

The chain combines TRBV4-1 with TRBJ1-4; no definite D call. Trimming took off 1 base at V and 0 bases at J, with 9 bases between the two ends. The CDR3 consists of 16 residues. Germline assignment: CDR1 MGHRA and CDR2 YSYEKL. CDR3 loop: CASSQVEAPTNEKLFF. CDR3 DNA: TGCGCCAGCAGCCAAGTTGAAGCCCCAACTAATGAAAAACTGTTTTTT.

This chain connects TRBV29-1 to TRBJ2-3; TRBD1 matches 8 bases. This CDR3 region has 13 residues. V lost 5 bases and J lost 2; bases outside the gene matches: 3. Germline assignment: CDR1 SQVTM and CDR2 ANQGSEA. CDR3 amino acids: CSVPDRDTDTQYF. DNA for the CDR3: TGCAGCGTTCCGGACAGGGACACAGATACGCAGTATTTT.

The V and J genes are TRBV7-9 and TRBJ1-4; tentatively, D is TRBD1 (6 bases). Trimming cost V 0 bases and J 4 bases, with 9 bases left between them. The CDR3 loop spans 15 amino acids. The germline V gene has CDR1 SEHNR and CDR2 FQNEAQ (reference sequence). The CDR3 spells CASSLARQVNEKLFF. In DNA form, the CDR3 reads TGTGCCAGCAGCTTAGCCAGACAGGTTAATGAAAAACTGTTTTTT.

This clone was found once. The J gene is TRBJ2-7, the V gene TRBV10-3; TRBD2 agrees at 7 bases. With V trimmed by 6 bases and J by 7 bases, 9 bases remained unmatched. This CDR3 is 13 amino acids long. Germline-derived CDR1 and CDR2 are ENHRY and SYGVKD. Written as DNA, the CDR3 is TGTGCCATCAGGGACCGAGCGGGGTGGGAGCAGTACTTC. Translated: CAIRDRAGWEQYF.

V and J are TRBV5-6 and TRBJ2-2, with TRBD1 matching over 8 bases. From germline, CDR1 is SGHDT and CDR2 YYEEEE. The CDR3 extends over 17 amino acids. Trimming cost V 0 bases and J 3 bases; bases outside gene matches: 7. CDR3 nucleotide sequence: TGTGCCAGCAGCTTGGCCAGGGGGCAGTGGGACACCGGGGAGCTGTTTTTT. This translates into CASSLARGQWDTGELFF.

V and J are TRBV6-5 and TRBJ1-2, with 7 positions matching TRBD1. The CDR3 loop spans 16 amino acids. CDR1 and CDR2 from the germline V gene are MNHEY and SVGAGI. The J segment lost 4 bases and the V segment lost 2 bases, leaving 10 bases of the junction unmatched. The DNA of the CDR3 is TGTGCCAGCAGTTACGCCGCCGGACAGGCGGGCTATGGCTACACCTTC. As protein: CASSYAAGQAGYGYTF.

The rearrangement uses TRBV9 and TRBJ1-6; 8 bases agree with TRBD1. The J segment lost 7 bases and the V segment lost 5 bases, leaving 5 bases of the junction unmatched. Per the germline V gene, CDR1 is SGDLS and CDR2 is YYNGEE. CDR3 length: 14 residues. CDR3 bases: TGTGCCAGCAGATCGACAGGGGCCAATTCACCCCTCCACTTT. It is translated as CASRSTGANSPLHF.

In DNA, the CDR3 is TGTGCCAGCAGTGGCGGGAGAGGGAGCGAGCAGTACTTC. This gives the protein CASSGGRGSEQYF. The chain carries TRBV28 and TRBJ2-7, with 7 bases that match TRBD2. Germline trimming cut 5 bases from V and 6 bases from J; bases unmatched to any gene: 7. CDR1 and CDR2 (germline): MDHEN, SYDVKM. The CDR3 extends over 13 amino acids.

The rearrangement joins TRBV29-1 to TRBJ1-3, with 8 positions matching TRBD1. The length of the CDR3 is 13 residues. Germline V gene lookup returns CDR1 SQVTM and CDR2 ANQGSEA. V trimming: 4 bases; J trimming: 4 bases; junction bases outside the gene matches: 3. DNA of the CDR3: TGCAGCGTTGGGGGACAGGTCGGAAACACCATATATTTT. This encodes CSVGGQVGNTIYF.

The chain recombines TRBV4-3 with TRBJ1-3; D gene uncertain. The CDR3 covers 16 residues. The germline V gene has CDR1 LGHNA and CDR2 YSLEER. The germline V and J ends were trimmed by 0 bases and 2 bases, with 11 bases remaining between them. The CDR3 DNA reads as TGCGCCAGCAGCCAAGATGCCACAGTGGCTGGAAACACCATATATTTT. Translating it yields CASSQDATVAGNTIYF.

The chain couples TRBV6-6 to TRBJ1-2; no clear D gene. The CDR3 loop spans 14 amino acids. Per the germline V gene, CDR1 is MNHNY and CDR2 is SVGAGI (reference sequence). Trimming removed 4 bases at V and 3 bases at J, with 12 bases between. The CDR3 reads CASSLGRFDYGYTF. The CDR3 coding sequence is TGTGCCAGCAGTTTGGGGAGGTTTGACTATGGCTACACCTTC.

The V and J genes are TRBV5-1 and TRBJ2-5, with TRBD2 matching 10 bases. The germline V gene encodes CDR1 SGHRS and CDR2 YFSETQ. Germline trimming cut 1 base from V and 4 bases from J; bases unmatched to any gene: 10. The CDR3 extends over 17 amino acids. The CDR3 region is CASSLKVTSGTTETQYF. The DNA of the CDR3 is TGCGCCAGCAGCTTGAAGGTTACTAGCGGGACCACAGAGACCCAGTACTTC.

The chain is built from TRBV30 and TRBJ1-6, with D unclear. CDR3 length equals 14 residues. Trimming shortened V by 5 bases and J by 7 bases, and 15 bases separated the two germline ends. Germline V gives CDR1 GTSNPN, CDR2 SVGIG (reference sequence). CDR3 region: CAWGTLRRNSPLHF. CDR3 coding DNA: TGTGCCTGGGGAACCCTACGGAGGAATTCACCCCTCCACTTT.

The V and J genes are TRBV2 and TRBJ1-3; the D gene is possibly TRBD1 (5 bases). The CDR3 is made up of 15 amino acids. Per the germline V gene, CDR1 is SNHLY and CDR2 is FYNNEI. V lost 6 bases, J lost 0 bases, and 12 bases lay in between. This chain's CDR3 is CASRVEGTSGNTIYF. The CDR3 DNA is TGTGCCAGCAGAGTGGAGGGGACCTCTGGAAACACCATATATTTT.

The chain is built from TRBV5-6 and TRBJ2-7; 10 positions match TRBD1. Germline V lookup: CDR1 SGHDT, CDR2 YYEEEE. The CDR3 totals 14 residues. The junction had 4 bases not matched to a gene; V was cut back by 3 bases and J by 4 bases. This CDR3 is CASSSRDRGYEQYF. The DNA of the CDR3 is TGTGCCAGCAGCTCCCGGGACAGGGGTTACGAGCAGTACTTC.

V gene TRBV5-6 combines with J gene TRBJ1-6; D gene unclear. Germline V gene sequence: CDR1 SGHDT, CDR2 YYEEEE. The CDR3 runs 15 residues. V lost 0 bases, J lost 4 bases, and 8 bases lay in between. CDR3 region: CASSLGTAYNSPLHF. The CDR3, as DNA: TGTGCCAGCAGCTTGGGGACTGCTTATAATTCACCCCTCCACTTT.

This clone was counted only a few times. CDR3 nucleotide sequence: TGTGCCAGCTTCCCCCCGGGGAACACTGAAGCTTTCTTT. It encodes CASFPPGNTEAFF. J is TRBJ1-1 and V is TRBV25-1; D uncertain. CDR1 and CDR2 from the germline V gene are MGHDK and SYGVNS. Deletions cut 8 bases from V and 1 base from J, with 11 bases between. This CDR3 is built from 13 residues. Combining the CDR3 with reference TRBV25-1 and TRBJ1-1 gives the whole variable domain EADIYQTPRYLVIGTGKKITLECSQTMGHDKMYWYQQDPGMELHLIHYSYGVNSTEKGDLSSESTVSRIRTEHFPLTLESARPSHTSQYLCASFPPGNTEAFFGQGTRLTVV.

The chain carries TRBV6-1 and TRBJ1-3; TRBD1 matches at 7 bases. Trimming cost V 10 bases and J 3 bases; bases outside gene matches: 9. The CDR3 has 14 residues. Germline CDR1 reads MNHNS; CDR2 reads SASEGT. In DNA form, the CDR3 reads TGTGCCACCCTGGGACAGCTTATTGGAAACACCATATATTTT. The encoded protein is CATLGQLIGNTIYF.

This clone is a singleton in its sample. This chain links TRBV10-3 with TRBJ2-3; D unclear. The germline V gene encodes CDR1 ENHRY and CDR2 SYGVKD. The V end lost 0 bases, the J end lost 0 bases, and 10 bases lay between the germline ends. The CDR3 spans 16 residues. The CDR3 DNA reads TGTGCCATCAGTGAGTCGGGCTACCCTAGCACAGATACGCAGTATTTT. This translates into CAISESGYPSTDTQYF.

This clone was observed a few times. CDR3 DNA sequence: TGTGCCAGCAGCTCGAGGCATCGCGAGGAAGATACGCAGTATTTT. It specifies CASSSRHREEDTQYF. J is TRBJ2-3 and V is TRBV7-8; D is unresolved. Germline V gives CDR1 SGHVS, CDR2 FQNEAQ. V was trimmed by 4 bases and J by 5 bases, leaving 16 bases between them. This CDR3 contains 15 residues. Drawing the rest from reference TRBV7-8 and TRBJ2-3, the complete variable domain is GAGVSQSPRYKVAKRGQDVALRCDPISGHVSLFWYQQALGQGPEFLTYFQNEAQLDKSGLPSDRFFAERPEGSVSTLKIQRTQQEDSAVYLCASSSRHREEDTQYFGPGTRLTVL.